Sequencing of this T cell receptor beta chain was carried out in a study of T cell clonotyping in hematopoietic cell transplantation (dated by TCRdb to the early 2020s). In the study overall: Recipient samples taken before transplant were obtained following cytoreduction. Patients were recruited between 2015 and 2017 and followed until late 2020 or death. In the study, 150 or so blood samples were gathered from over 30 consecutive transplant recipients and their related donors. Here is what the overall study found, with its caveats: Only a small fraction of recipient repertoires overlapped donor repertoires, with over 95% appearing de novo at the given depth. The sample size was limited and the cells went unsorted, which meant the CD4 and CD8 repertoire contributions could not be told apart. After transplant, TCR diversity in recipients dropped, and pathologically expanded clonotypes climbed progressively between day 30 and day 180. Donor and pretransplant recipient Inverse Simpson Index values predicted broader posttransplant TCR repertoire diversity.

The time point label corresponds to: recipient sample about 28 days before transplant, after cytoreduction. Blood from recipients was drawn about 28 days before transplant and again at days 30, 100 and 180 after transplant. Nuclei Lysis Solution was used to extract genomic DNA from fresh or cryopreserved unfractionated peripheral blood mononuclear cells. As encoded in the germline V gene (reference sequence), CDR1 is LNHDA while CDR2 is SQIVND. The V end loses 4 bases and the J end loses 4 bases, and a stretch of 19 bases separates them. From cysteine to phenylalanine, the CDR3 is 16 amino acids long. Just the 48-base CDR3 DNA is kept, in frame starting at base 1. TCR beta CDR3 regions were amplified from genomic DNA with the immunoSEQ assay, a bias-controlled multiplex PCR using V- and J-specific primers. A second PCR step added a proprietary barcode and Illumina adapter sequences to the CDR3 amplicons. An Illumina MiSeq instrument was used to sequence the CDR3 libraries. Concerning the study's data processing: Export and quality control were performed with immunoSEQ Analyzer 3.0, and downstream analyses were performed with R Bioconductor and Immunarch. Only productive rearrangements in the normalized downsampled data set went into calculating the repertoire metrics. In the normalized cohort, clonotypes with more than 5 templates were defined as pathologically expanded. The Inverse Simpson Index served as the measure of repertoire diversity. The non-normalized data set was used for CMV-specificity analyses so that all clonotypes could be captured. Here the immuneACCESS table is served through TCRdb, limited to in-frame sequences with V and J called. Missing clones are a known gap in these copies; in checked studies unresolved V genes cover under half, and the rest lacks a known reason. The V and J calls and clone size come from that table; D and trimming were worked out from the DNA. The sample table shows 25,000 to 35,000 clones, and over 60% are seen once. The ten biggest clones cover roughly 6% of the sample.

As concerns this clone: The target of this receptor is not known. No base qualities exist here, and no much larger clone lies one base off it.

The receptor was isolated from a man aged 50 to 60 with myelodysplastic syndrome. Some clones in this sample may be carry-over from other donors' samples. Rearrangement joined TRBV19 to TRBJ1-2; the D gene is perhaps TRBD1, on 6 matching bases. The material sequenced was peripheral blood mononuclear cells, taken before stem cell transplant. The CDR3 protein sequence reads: CASSTRQVVSRYGYTF. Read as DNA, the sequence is TGTGCCAGTAGTACCCGACAGGTTGTATCTCGCTATGGCTACACCTTC.